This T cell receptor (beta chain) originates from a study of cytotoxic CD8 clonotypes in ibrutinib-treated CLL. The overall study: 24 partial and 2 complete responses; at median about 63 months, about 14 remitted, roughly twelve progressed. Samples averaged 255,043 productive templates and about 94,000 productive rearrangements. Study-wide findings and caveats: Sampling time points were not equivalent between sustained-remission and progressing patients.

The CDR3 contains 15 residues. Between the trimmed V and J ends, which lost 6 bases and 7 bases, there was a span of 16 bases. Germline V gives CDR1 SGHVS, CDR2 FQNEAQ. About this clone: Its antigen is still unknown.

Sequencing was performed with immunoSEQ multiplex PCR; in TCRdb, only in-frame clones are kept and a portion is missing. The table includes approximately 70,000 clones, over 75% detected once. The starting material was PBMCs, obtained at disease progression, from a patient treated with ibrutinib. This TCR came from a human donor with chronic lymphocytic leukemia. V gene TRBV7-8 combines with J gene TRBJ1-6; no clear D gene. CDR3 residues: CASSIRRVGNSPLHF. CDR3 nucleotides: TGTGCCAGCAGTATTCGTAGGGTGGGGAATTCACCCCTCCACTTT.